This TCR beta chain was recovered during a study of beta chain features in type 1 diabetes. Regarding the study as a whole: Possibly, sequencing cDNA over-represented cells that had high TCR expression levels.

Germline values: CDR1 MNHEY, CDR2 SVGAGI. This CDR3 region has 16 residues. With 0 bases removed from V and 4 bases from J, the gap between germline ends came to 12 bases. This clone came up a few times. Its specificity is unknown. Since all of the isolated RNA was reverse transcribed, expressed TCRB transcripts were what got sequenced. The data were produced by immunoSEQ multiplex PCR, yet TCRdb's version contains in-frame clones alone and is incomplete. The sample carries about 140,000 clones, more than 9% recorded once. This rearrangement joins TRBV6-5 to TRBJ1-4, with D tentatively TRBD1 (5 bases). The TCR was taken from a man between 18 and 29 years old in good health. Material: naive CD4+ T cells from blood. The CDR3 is CASSYSMQGFNEKLFF. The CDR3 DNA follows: TGTGCCAGCAGTTACTCGATGCAGGGCTTTAATGAAAAACTGTTTTTT.